One sample yielded the 26 T cell receptor beta chains listed below, sequenced in a study of T cell repertoires in cytomegalovirus infection (dated by TCRdb to between 2018 and 2021). Sequencing took place on an Illumina HiSeq 1500. The public reads were reprocessed in TCRdb via fastp at Q25 and MiXCR, keeping in-frame beta chains. Duplicate CDR3 protein sequences are folded into a single record with the most common DNA and genes. The sample has 740,000 or so distinct CDR3 sequences on record, 35% to 40% of them singletons. In total, the top ten clones hold around 3% of the sample. Sample: PBMCs. Receptors were obtained from a human donor in good health (CMV status not recorded). Some clones in this sample may be carry-over from other donors' samples.

V and J are TRBV10-3 and TRBJ2-3; D remains unclear. Germline loops: CDR1 ENHRY, CDR2 SYGVKD. CDR3 size: 12 residues. Trimming left V 4 bases short and J 6 bases short, with 8 bases between. CDR3 in amino acids: CAISGQEDTQYF. CDR3 bases: TGTGCCATCAGTGGGCAGGAGGATACGCAGTATTTT.

CDR3 DNA: TGCGCCAGCTCCGGACAGTTTAGTTATGGCTACACCTTC. Amino acid sequence: CASSGQFSYGYTF. The chain couples TRBV5-1 to TRBJ1-2; D may be TRBD1 (6 bases). CDR3 size: 13 residues. V gave up 7 bases and J gave up 5 bases, with 15 bases separating them. The germline CDR1 and CDR2 sequences are SGHRS and YFSETQ.

The chain carries TRBV28 and TRBJ1-1, with D uncertain. V gave up 3 bases and J gave up 3 bases, with 8 bases separating them. Germline V lookup: CDR1 MDHEN, CDR2 SYDVKM. The CDR3 consists of 13 residues. In DNA, the CDR3 is TGTGCCAGCAGTTTCACCGCAGACACTGAAGCTTTCTTT. Translated: CASSFTADTEAFF.

The chain couples TRBV28 to TRBJ2-3, with TRBD2 matching over 16 bases. V shed 3 bases and J 10 bases; nucleotides not matched to a gene: 7. The CDR3 extends over 16 amino acids. Germline CDR1 is MDHEN and CDR2 is SYDVKM. The CDR3 DNA sequence: TGTGCCAGCAGTTTGGGGACTAGCGGGAGGGCACATCCGCAGTATTTT. This codes for CASSLGTSGRAHPQYF.

CDR3 DNA: TGCGCCAGCAGTGGCGGACCAGTGGGGGAGCTGTTTTTT. This codes for CASSGGPVGELFF. The rearrangement joins TRBV4-1 to TRBJ2-2; D gene unclear. Germline values: CDR1 MGHRA, CDR2 YSYEKL. This CDR3 contains 13 residues. Trimming removed 6 bases at V and 8 bases at J, with 13 bases between.

The V and J genes are TRBV11-3 and TRBJ1-1; D is undetermined. CDR1 and CDR2 from the germline V gene are SGHNT and YENEEA. The CDR3 totals 19 residues. The V gene lost 3 bases and the J gene lost 6 bases, with 29 bases spanning the gap. In DNA form, the CDR3 reads TGTGCCAGCAGCTTTTTCCCTTTTTACGGAGGCAGCAGTAGTGCTGAAGCTTTCTTT. This encodes CASSFFPFYGGSSSAEAFF.

The CDR3 is CASSSPGLADDNEQFF. Here the CDR3 DNA reads TGTGCCAGCAGCTCGCCCGGACTAGCGGATGACAATGAGCAGTTCTTC. This sequence joins TRBV5-8 and TRBJ2-1; 10 bases are shared with TRBD2. Trimming cost V 3 bases and J 5 bases; bases outside gene matches: 8. The length of the CDR3 is 16 residues. CDR1 and CDR2 from the germline V gene are SGHTS and YDEGEE.

This clonotype was recorded many times. The CDR3 protein is CASSLAGVDSPLHF. In DNA form, the CDR3 reads TGTGCCAGCAGCTTAGCAGGGGTGGATTCACCCCTCCACTTT. The chain combines TRBV7-8 with TRBJ1-6; possible D gene TRBD1, 5 bases. Deletions cut 0 bases from V and 8 bases from J, with 8 bases between. This CDR3 is 14 amino acids long. Germline CDR1 is SGHVS and CDR2 is FQNEAQ.

This chain uses TRBV6-2 or TRBV6-3 with TRBJ1-5; no clear D. Deletions cut 3 bases from V and 7 bases from J, with 10 bases between. CDR1 is MNHEY and CDR2 is SVGEGT in the germline V gene. This CDR3 is 13 amino acids long. The DNA for the CDR3 is TGTGCCAGCAGTTATCCAGGTCCCCAGCCCCAGCATTTT. Translating it yields CASSYPGPQPQHF.

A few counts support this clonotype. The V gene is TRBV20-1, the J gene TRBJ2-1; D gene unclear. Deletions cut 6 bases from V and 7 bases from J, with 13 bases between. Per the germline V gene, CDR1 is DFQATT and CDR2 is SNEGSKA (reference sequence). The CDR3 runs to 12 residues. CDR3 nucleotide sequence: TGCAGTGCAGTTAGAGACTCGAATGAGCAGTTCTTC. Translation: CSAVRDSNEQFF.

There are many counts of this clonotype. The chain combines TRBV7-2 with TRBJ2-3; D is perhaps TRBD1 or TRBD2 (5 bases each). The CDR3 totals 15 residues. Trimming left V 0 bases short and J 1 base short, with 8 bases between. Germline V gives CDR1 SGHTA, CDR2 FQGNSA. The CDR3 region is CASSLAGVRTDTQYF. CDR3 coding DNA: TGTGCCAGCAGCTTAGCGGGGGTCCGCACAGATACGCAGTATTTT.

The genes are TRBV4-1 and TRBJ2-7; possible D gene TRBD2, 6 bases. Trimming stripped 4 bases from V and 0 bases from J, with 22 bases between. The CDR3 runs to 18 residues. From germline, CDR1 is MGHRA and CDR2 YSYEKL. CDR3 residues: CASSPAPMAGLSSYEQYF. In DNA form, the CDR3 reads TGCGCCAGCAGCCCGGCCCCTATGGCGGGGTTGAGCTCCTACGAGCAGTACTTC.

This clonotype was seen only a few times. The chain has TRBV11-2 and TRBJ1-1; D is uncertain. V shed 1 base and J shed 8 bases, with 8 bases lying between them. CDR1 and CDR2 (germline): SGHAT, FQNNGV. The CDR3 runs 12 residues. The CDR3 DNA follows: TGTGCCAGCAGCTTAGGAGTCCGAGAAGCTTTCTTT. Translated: CASSLGVREAFF.

The chain carries TRBV29-1 and TRBJ2-5; D is unresolved. V lost 3 bases to trimming and J lost 7 bases, with 12 bases between them. CDR3 length: 12 residues. Germline lookup yields CDR1 SQVTM and CDR2 ANQGSEA. CDR3 DNA sequence: TGCAGCGTTGACCTGGGTTGGGGGACCCAGTACTTC. It specifies CSVDLGWGTQYF.

Only a few counts were recorded for this clonotype. This rearrangement joins TRBV5-4 to TRBJ2-2, with 8 positions matching TRBD2. V was clipped by 6 bases and J by 4 bases; unmatched bases: 8. Germline values: CDR1 SGHNT, CDR2 YYREEE (reference sequence). This CDR3 is 15 amino acids long. The CDR3 coding sequence is TGTGCCAGCACCCAAGGGCTAGCGGGCACCGGGGAGCTGTTTTTT. It specifies CASTQGLAGTGELFF.

This chain uses TRBV28 with TRBJ1-1; tentative D call: TRBD1 (5 bases). CDR1 and CDR2 from the germline V gene are MDHEN and SYDVKM. V was cut by 2 bases and J by 8 bases, with 12 bases left in between. The CDR3 loop spans 13 amino acids. The CDR3 is CASSLRQGWEAFF. The CDR3 DNA is TGTGCCAGCAGTTTACGCCAGGGTTGGGAAGCTTTCTTT.

This clonotype was detected only a few times. The chain joins TRBV5-5 to TRBJ2-1, with 12 bases lining up with TRBD2. From germline, CDR1 is SGHKS and CDR2 YYEKEE (reference sequence). J was trimmed by 3 bases and V by 4 bases; bases with no gene match: 2. The CDR3 extends over 15 amino acids. Here the CDR3 DNA reads TGTGCCAGCAGCGCGGGACTAGCGGGCTACAATGAGCAGTTCTTC. Its protein is CASSAGLAGYNEQFF. The full variable domain, with the rest looked up from reference TRBV5-5 and TRBJ2-1, is DAGVTQSPTHLIKTRGQQVTLRCSPISGHKSVSWYQQVLGQGPQFIFQYYEKEERGRGNFPDRFSARQFPNYSSELNVNALLLGDSALYLCASSAGLAGYNEQFFGPGTRLTVL.

In DNA, the CDR3 is TGTGCCAGCAGCTTAAGGGCAGGGGGTCATGAGCAGTTCTTC. As protein: CASSLRAGGHEQFF. The chain carries TRBV7-3 and TRBJ2-1; the match to TRBD1 covers 7 bases. CDR3 length equals 14 residues. Trimming cost V 1 base and J 8 bases; bases outside gene matches: 5. Germline V gives CDR1 SGHTA, CDR2 FQGTGA.

This sequence joins TRBV18 and TRBJ2-2; D unresolved. The germline CDR1 and CDR2 sequences are KGHSH and LQKENI. V lost 3 bases and J lost 4, with 9 bases in between. This CDR3 has 14 residues. The CDR3 coding sequence is TGTGCCAGCTCACCGGCCGAGATCACCGGGGAGCTGTTTTTT. Translated: CASSPAEITGELFF.

This clonotype was seen more than once but under ten times. The chain combines TRBV18 with TRBJ2-7; TRBD1 matches at 8 bases. This CDR3 has 14 amino acids. Unmatched junction bases numbered 6, after V lost 3 bases and J lost 5 bases. Germline V gene lookup returns CDR1 KGHSH and CDR2 LQKENI. CDR3 DNA sequence: TGTGCCAGCTCACCTCACGCAGGGGGCAACGAGCAGTACTTC. Amino acids: CASSPHAGGNEQYF.

This clonotype was picked up a small number of times. This chain links TRBV20-1 with TRBJ2-3; 8 bases align to TRBD2. V was pared by 6 bases and J by 1 base, with 9 bases of the junction left unmatched. Germline assignment: CDR1 DFQATT and CDR2 SNEGSKA (reference sequence). The CDR3 extends over 15 amino acids. The CDR3, as DNA: TGCAGTGCCCCGGCGGCGGGAGGTGGCACAGATACGCAGTATTTT. Translated, it gives CSAPAAGGGTDTQYF.

In the case of this clonotype: A much larger clone lies one base from this, so it may be a read error. The chain links TRBV7-2 to TRBJ2-1; TRBD2 agrees at 8 bases. The CDR3 runs to 15 residues. V trimming: 3 bases; J trimming: 8 bases; junction bases outside the gene matches: 9. The germline V gene has CDR1 SGHTA and CDR2 FQGNSA. CDR3 loop: CASSFNSGTNYEQFF. CDR3 DNA sequence: TGTGCCAGCAGCTTTAATAGCGGGACGAACTATGAGCAGTTCTTC.

This clonotype was counted a few times. This rearrangement joins TRBV28 to TRBJ1-2; D is unclear. CDR1 MDHEN and CDR2 SYDVKM come from the germline V gene. With 3 bases removed from V and 2 bases from J, the gap between germline ends came to 10 bases. The CDR3 runs to 14 residues. Here the CDR3 DNA reads TGTGCCAGCAGTTTTAAAGGGAGGAACTATGGCTACACCTTC. It is translated as CASSFKGRNYGYTF.

The chain has TRBV5-1 and TRBJ2-1; 9 bases align to TRBD2. CDR1 is SGHRS and CDR2 is YFSETQ in the germline V gene. There are 14 residues in the CDR3. Losses at the gene ends were 0 bases for V and 10 bases for J; bases not matched to a gene: 5. The CDR3 sequence: CASSLAGLAGEQFF. In DNA form, the CDR3 reads TGCGCCAGCAGCTTGGCGGGGCTAGCGGGAGAGCAGTTCTTC.

The V and J genes are TRBV28 and TRBJ2-7; D gene uncertain. This CDR3 has 12 amino acids. V gave up 6 bases and J gave up 6 bases, with 12 bases separating them. Per the germline V gene, CDR1 is MDHEN and CDR2 is SYDVKM. DNA of the CDR3: TGTGCCAGCAGCCCCGGGTGGGTCGAGCAGTACTTC. It is translated as CASSPGWVEQYF.

This clonotype was counted between two and nine times. The chain links TRBV12-3 or TRBV12-4 to TRBJ2-7; D gene unclear. V lost 6 bases, J lost 0 bases, and 12 bases lay in between. The CDR3 is 14 amino acids. The CDR3, as DNA: TGTGCCAGCAGGGCCGCAGAGAGCTCCTACGAGCAGTACTTC. It specifies CASRAAESSYEQYF.